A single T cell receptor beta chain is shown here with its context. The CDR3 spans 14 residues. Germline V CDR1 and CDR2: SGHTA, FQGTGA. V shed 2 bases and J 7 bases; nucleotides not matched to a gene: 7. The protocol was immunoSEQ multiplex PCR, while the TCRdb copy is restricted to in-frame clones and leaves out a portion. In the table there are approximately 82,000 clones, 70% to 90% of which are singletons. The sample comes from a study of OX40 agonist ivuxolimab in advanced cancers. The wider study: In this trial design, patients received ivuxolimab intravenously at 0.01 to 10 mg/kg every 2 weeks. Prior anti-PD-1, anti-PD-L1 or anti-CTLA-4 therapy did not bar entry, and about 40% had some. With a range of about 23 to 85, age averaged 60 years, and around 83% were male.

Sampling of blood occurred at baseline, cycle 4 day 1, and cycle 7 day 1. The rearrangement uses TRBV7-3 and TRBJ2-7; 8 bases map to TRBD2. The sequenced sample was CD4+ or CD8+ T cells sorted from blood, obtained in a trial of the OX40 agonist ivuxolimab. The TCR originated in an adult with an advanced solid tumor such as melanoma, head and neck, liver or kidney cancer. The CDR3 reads CASSLSSGSREQYF. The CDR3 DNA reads TGTGCCAGCAGCTTATCCAGCGGGAGTAGAGAGCAGTACTTC.